Listed below are T cell receptor beta chains from one sample, sequenced in a study of blood T cells in healthy people across ages. One entry per CDR3 protein, called by TCRdb with MiXCR from the 5' RACE reads. The table includes more than 650,000 distinct CDR3 sequences, approximately 53% detected once. The sequencing sample was made of blood. These receptors all stem from a man older than 75 in good health. Each CDR3 is given with its conserved first and last residue. The order of the fields is J gene, V gene, D gene, clone size, CDR3 DNA, CDR3 protein. D genes are given only for firm matches. Clone size, where shown, is once, few, many, or a class for clones that have expanded.

J gene: TRBJ2-7; V gene: TRBV27; D gene: TRBD1; clone size: .; CDR3 DNA: TGTGCCAGCAGAATGGACAGGGCCTCCTCCTACGAGCAGTACTTC; CDR3 protein: CASRMDRASSYEQYF
J gene: TRBJ2-2; V gene: TRBV12-3/TRBV12-4; D gene: .; clone size: once; CDR3 DNA: TGTGCCAGTACCCTGCTTGGGGACGGGGAGCTGTTTTTT; CDR3 protein: CASTLLGDGELFF
J gene: TRBJ2-1; V gene: TRBV6-5; D gene: TRBD2; clone size: .; CDR3 DNA: TGTGCCAGCATGGGGCTAGCGGGGAGCCAGCAGTTCTTC; CDR3 protein: CASMGLAGSQQFF
J gene: TRBJ2-3; V gene: TRBV5-1; D gene: TRBD2; clone size: .; CDR3 DNA: TGCGCCAGCAGTTCGGGGACTAGCGGGAGGTCAGATACGCAGTATTTT; CDR3 protein: CASSSGTSGRSDTQYF
J gene: TRBJ2-1; V gene: TRBV24-1; D gene: TRBD1; clone size: .; CDR3 DNA: TGTGCCACCAGTGCGGGACAGGGGGCACCCTACAATGAGCAGTTCTTC; CDR3 protein: CATSAGQGAPYNEQFF
J gene: TRBJ2-5; V gene: TRBV27; D gene: .; clone size: .; CDR3 DNA: TGTGCCAGCAGTTTATTGCCGGGATTTGGGGAGACCCAGTACTTC; CDR3 protein: CASSLLPGFGETQYF
J gene: TRBJ1-1; V gene: TRBV14; D gene: .; clone size: .; CDR3 DNA: TGTGCCAGCAGCCAAGTTGGGGGCCGCACTGAAGCTTTCTTT; CDR3 protein: CASSQVGGRTEAFF
J gene: TRBJ1-2; V gene: TRBV7-9; D gene: .; clone size: few; CDR3 DNA: TGTGCCAGCCGGGGGACGGGTCTAAACGATGGCTACACCTTC; CDR3 protein: CASRGTGLNDGYTF
J gene: TRBJ1-1; V gene: TRBV24-1; D gene: .; clone size: .; CDR3 DNA: TGTGCCACCTCGCAGTCGAACACTGAAGCTTTCTTT; CDR3 protein: CATSQSNTEAFF
J gene: TRBJ2-5; V gene: TRBV20-1; D gene: TRBD2; clone size: .; CDR3 DNA: TGCAGTGCTAGAGTAACTAGCGGGAAAGAGACCCAGTACTTC; CDR3 protein: CSARVTSGKETQYF
J gene: TRBJ2-5; V gene: TRBV12-3/TRBV12-4; D gene: TRBD1; clone size: .; CDR3 DNA: TGTGCCAGCAGTTTGACAGGGGCGATGCGGACCCAGTACTTC; CDR3 protein: CASSLTGAMRTQYF
J gene: TRBJ2-1; V gene: TRBV12-5; D gene: TRBD1; clone size: .; CDR3 DNA: TGTGCTAGTGGTCCCTCAGGGGGCATCAATGAGCAGTTCTTC; CDR3 protein: CASGPSGGINEQFF
J gene: TRBJ2-1; V gene: TRBV6-1; D gene: TRBD2; clone size: once; CDR3 DNA: TGTGCCAGCATCCCACCCGGGACTAGCCGTTACAATGAGCAGTTCTTC; CDR3 protein: CASIPPGTSRYNEQFF
J gene: TRBJ2-1; V gene: TRBV5-1; D gene: .; clone size: few; CDR3 DNA: TGCGCCAGCAGCATGTGGGAAATTGGACTGGCGGGAAACAATGAGCAGTTCTTC; CDR3 protein: CASSMWEIGLAGNNEQFF
J gene: TRBJ2-5; V gene: TRBV9; D gene: TRBD2; clone size: .; CDR3 DNA: TGTGCCAGCAGCGTAGACCCTGGCGGGGGAAAGACCCAGTACTTC; CDR3 protein: CASSVDPGGGKTQYF
J gene: TRBJ2-3; V gene: TRBV7-2; D gene: .; clone size: few; CDR3 DNA: TGTGCCAGCAGCTTAAGCCGCAACTCCTTGCCGCAGTATTTT; CDR3 protein: CASSLSRNSLPQYF
J gene: TRBJ2-6; V gene: TRBV11-3; D gene: TRBD2; clone size: .; CDR3 DNA: TGTGCCAGCAGCCTGGGCGGGAGTGGGTCTGGGGCCAACGTCCTGACTTTC; CDR3 protein: CASSLGGSGSGANVLTF
J gene: TRBJ2-2; V gene: TRBV12-3/TRBV12-4; D gene: .; clone size: few; CDR3 DNA: TGTGCCAGCAGTTTTCGACAGAACACCGGGGAGCTGTTTTTT; CDR3 protein: CASSFRQNTGELFF
J gene: TRBJ2-1; V gene: TRBV14; D gene: TRBD2; clone size: .; CDR3 DNA: TGTGCCAGCAGCCGGACTAGCGGGATTGGCTCTAGAGGTGAGCAGTTCTTC; CDR3 protein: CASSRTSGIGSRGEQFF
J gene: TRBJ1-2; V gene: TRBV20-1; D gene: TRBD1; clone size: few; CDR3 DNA: TGCAGTGCTAGAGACCCGACAGGGTGGGGTGGCTACACCTTC; CDR3 protein: CSARDPTGWGGYTF
J gene: TRBJ2-5; V gene: TRBV12-3/TRBV12-4; D gene: TRBD1; clone size: .; CDR3 DNA: TGTGCCAGCAGGTCGGCAGGGGGCAGGGAGACCCAGTACTTC; CDR3 protein: CASRSAGGRETQYF
J gene: TRBJ1-1; V gene: TRBV15; D gene: TRBD1; clone size: .; CDR3 DNA: TGTGCCACCGAGAAGGGACGACAGGGAATAGTGAACACTGAAGCTTTCTTT; CDR3 protein: CATEKGRQGIVNTEAFF
J gene: TRBJ1-2; V gene: TRBV12-3/TRBV12-4; D gene: .; clone size: many; CDR3 DNA: TGTGCCAGCAGTTTACGGCGTACTGGCTACACCTTC; CDR3 protein: CASSLRRTGYTF
J gene: TRBJ2-1; V gene: TRBV2; D gene: TRBD2; clone size: .; CDR3 DNA: TGTGCCAGCACCCGACTAGCGGGGGCCCCCTACAATGAGCAGTTCTTC; CDR3 protein: CASTRLAGAPYNEQFF
J gene: TRBJ2-1; V gene: TRBV13; D gene: .; clone size: few; CDR3 DNA: TGTGCCAGCAGCTTGAGCGGTCCCGGTCGGGATGAGCAGTTCTTC; CDR3 protein: CASSLSGPGRDEQFF
J gene: TRBJ2-1; V gene: TRBV27; D gene: TRBD2; clone size: many; CDR3 DNA: TGTGCCAGTGGGGGGGACGGGACCTACAATGAGCAGTTCTTC; CDR3 protein: CASGGDGTYNEQFF
J gene: TRBJ2-3; V gene: TRBV9; D gene: TRBD1; clone size: .; CDR3 DNA: TGTGCCAGCAGCGTAAATGCCCTCCATGGGGGACAGGTCGGAGGGCAAGGGACAATCGGGACGCAGTATTTT; CDR3 protein: CASSVNALHGGQVGGQGTIGTQYF
J gene: TRBJ2-1; V gene: TRBV11-2; D gene: .; clone size: .; CDR3 DNA: TGTGCCAGCAGCTTCGCTAGCAGGACCTTCTCCTACAATGAGCAGTTCTTC; CDR3 protein: CASSFASRTFSYNEQFF
J gene: TRBJ1-6; V gene: TRBV4-1; D gene: .; clone size: .; CDR3 DNA: TGCGCCAGCAGCACCCAACAGAAATCACCCCTCCACTTT; CDR3 protein: CASSTQQKSPLHF
J gene: TRBJ2-4; V gene: TRBV4-1; D gene: TRBD1; clone size: .; CDR3 DNA: TGCGCCAGCCGGCCGACAGGGCAAGAATACAACATTCAGTACTTC; CDR3 protein: CASRPTGQEYNIQYF
J gene: TRBJ2-3; V gene: TRBV11-1; D gene: .; clone size: .; CDR3 DNA: TGTGCCAGCAGCGCAGCATCCAACACAGATACGCAGTATTTT; CDR3 protein: CASSAASNTDTQYF
J gene: TRBJ1-4; V gene: TRBV29-1; D gene: .; clone size: .; CDR3 DNA: TGCAGCGTAGAAGGTCTGTTTTTT; CDR3 protein: CSVEGLFF
J gene: TRBJ2-3; V gene: TRBV27; D gene: .; clone size: few; CDR3 DNA: TGTGCCAGCCAGCGCGGGGTGGGCGACAGATACGCGTATTTT; CDR3 protein: CASQRGVGDRYAYF
J gene: TRBJ2-2; V gene: TRBV20-1; D gene: .; clone size: few; CDR3 DNA: TGCAGTGCTAGAGGTGGCCAGGGACAAGCCGGCGGGGAGCTGTTTTTT; CDR3 protein: CSARGGQGQAGGELFF
J gene: TRBJ2-4; V gene: TRBV29-1; D gene: .; clone size: once; CDR3 DNA: TGCAGCTTGGGTTTTGGTGGCAATGAGCAGTACTTC; CDR3 protein: CSLGFGGNEQYF